This record looks at one TCR beta chain sequence and its context. This sample was taken from a study of memory CD4+ T cells and cytomegalovirus serostatus. Study at large: Of the healthy Belgian adults, eight or nine were CMV seropositive and 20 to 25 seronegative.

Single viable CD3+CD4+CD8-CD45RO+ cells were sorted as the memory CD4+ T cells. The germline gives CDR1 MNHNS, CDR2 SASEGT. The length of the CDR3 is 17 residues. The V gene end was trimmed by 3 bases and the J gene end by 4 bases; junction bases not matched to a gene: 12. Clones were sequenced by immunoSEQ multiplex PCR, and TCRdb holds only the in-frame ones, with some missing. Among over 55,000 clones listed, around 80% were seen once. This rearrangement joins TRBV6-1 to TRBJ1-5; 7 nucleotides match TRBD1. Material: memory CD4+ T cells from blood. This sequence was found in an adult in good health and CMV-seronegative. The CDR3 spells CASSEEIQAGGNQPQHF. The CDR3 coding sequence is TGTGCCAGCAGTGAGGAAATTCAGGCAGGGGGGAATCAGCCCCAGCATTTT.